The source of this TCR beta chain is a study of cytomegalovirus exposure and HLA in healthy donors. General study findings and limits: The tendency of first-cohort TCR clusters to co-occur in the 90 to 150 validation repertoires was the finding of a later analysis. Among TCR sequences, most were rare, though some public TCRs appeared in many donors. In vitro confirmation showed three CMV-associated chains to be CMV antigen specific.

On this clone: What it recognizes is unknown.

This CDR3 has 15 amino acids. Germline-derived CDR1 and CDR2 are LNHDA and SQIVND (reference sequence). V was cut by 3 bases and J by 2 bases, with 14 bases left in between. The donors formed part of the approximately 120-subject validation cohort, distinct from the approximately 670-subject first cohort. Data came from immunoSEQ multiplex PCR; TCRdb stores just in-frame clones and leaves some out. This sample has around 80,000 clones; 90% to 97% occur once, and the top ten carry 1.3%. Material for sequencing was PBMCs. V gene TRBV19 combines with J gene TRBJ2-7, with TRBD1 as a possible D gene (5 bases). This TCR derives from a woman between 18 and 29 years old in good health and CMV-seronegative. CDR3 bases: TGTGCCAGTAGTATTGCCCAGGGAACGACCTACGAGCAGTACTTC. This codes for CASSIAQGTTYEQYF.